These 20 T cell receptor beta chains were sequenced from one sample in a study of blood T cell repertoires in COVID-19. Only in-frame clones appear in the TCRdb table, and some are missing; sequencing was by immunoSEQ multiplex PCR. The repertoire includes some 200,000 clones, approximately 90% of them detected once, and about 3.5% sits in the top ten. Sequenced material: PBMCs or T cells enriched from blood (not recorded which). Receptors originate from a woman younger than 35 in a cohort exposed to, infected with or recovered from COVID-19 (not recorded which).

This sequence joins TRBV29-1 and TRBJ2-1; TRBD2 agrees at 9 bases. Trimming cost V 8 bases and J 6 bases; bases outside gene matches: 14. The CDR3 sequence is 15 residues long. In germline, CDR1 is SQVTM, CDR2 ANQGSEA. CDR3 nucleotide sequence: TGCAGCCAGATCGGGCGGGAGGGCTTGGGCAATGAGCAGTTCTTC. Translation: CSQIGREGLGNEQFF.

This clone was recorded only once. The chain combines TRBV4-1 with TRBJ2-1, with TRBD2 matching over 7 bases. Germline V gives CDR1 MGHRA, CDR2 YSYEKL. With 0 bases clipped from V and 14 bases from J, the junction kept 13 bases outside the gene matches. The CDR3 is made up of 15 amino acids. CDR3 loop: CASSQDGRGEGSEFF. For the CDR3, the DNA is TGCGCCAGCAGCCAAGATGGGAGGGGAGAGGGTTCAGAGTTCTTC.

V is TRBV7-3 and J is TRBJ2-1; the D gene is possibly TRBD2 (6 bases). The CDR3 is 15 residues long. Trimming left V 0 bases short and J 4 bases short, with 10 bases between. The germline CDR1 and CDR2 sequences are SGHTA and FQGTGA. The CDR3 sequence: CASSLTRGVYNEQFF. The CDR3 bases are TGTGCCAGCAGCTTAACTCGCGGGGTGTACAATGAGCAGTTCTTC.

The CDR3, as DNA: TGTGCCAGCAGCTTTTGGCCTTCCGGACAGCGAGGGGCCCAGTACTTC. As protein: CASSFWPSGQRGAQYF. This chain connects TRBV7-6 to TRBJ2-5; perhaps TRBD1 as D (6 bases). The CDR3 extends over 16 amino acids. V was shortened by 3 bases and J by 9 bases, with 23 bases between the two germline ends. Germline V gene sequence: CDR1 SGHVS, CDR2 FNYEAQ.

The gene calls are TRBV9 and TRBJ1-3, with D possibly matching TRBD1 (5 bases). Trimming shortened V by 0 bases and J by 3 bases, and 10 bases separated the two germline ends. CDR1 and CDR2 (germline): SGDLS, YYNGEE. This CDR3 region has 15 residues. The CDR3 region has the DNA TGTGCCAGCAGCGTAGACGGTCAGGGTGGAAACACCATATATTTT. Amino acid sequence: CASSVDGQGGNTIYF.

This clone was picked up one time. This CDR3 reads CASSASQVTNEQFF. CDR3 bases: TGCGCCAGCAGCGCGAGCCAGGTTACCAATGAGCAGTTCTTC. The genes are TRBV5-1 and TRBJ2-1; D is undetermined. The germline V gene has CDR1 SGHRS and CDR2 YFSETQ. Trimming removed 4 bases from V and 6 bases from J, with 14 bases in between. The CDR3 length is 14 residues.

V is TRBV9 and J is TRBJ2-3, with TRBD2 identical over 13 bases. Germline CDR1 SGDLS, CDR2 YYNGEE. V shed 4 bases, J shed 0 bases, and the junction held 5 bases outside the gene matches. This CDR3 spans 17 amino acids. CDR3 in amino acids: CASSPRTSGSSTDTQYF. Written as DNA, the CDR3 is TGTGCCAGCAGCCCTCGGACTAGCGGGAGTAGCACAGATACGCAGTATTTT.

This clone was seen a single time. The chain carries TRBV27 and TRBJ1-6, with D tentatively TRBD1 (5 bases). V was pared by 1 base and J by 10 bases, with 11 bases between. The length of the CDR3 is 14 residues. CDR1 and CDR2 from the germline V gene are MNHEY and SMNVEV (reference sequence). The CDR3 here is CASSLLGLGSPLHF. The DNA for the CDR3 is TGTGCCAGCAGTTTATTGGGACTAGGGTCACCCCTCCACTTT.

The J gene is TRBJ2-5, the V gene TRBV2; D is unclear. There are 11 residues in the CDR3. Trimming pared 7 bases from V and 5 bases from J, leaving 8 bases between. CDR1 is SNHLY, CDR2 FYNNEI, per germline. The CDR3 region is CASKKEETQYF. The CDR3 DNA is TGTGCCAGCAAGAAGGAGGAGACCCAGTACTTC.

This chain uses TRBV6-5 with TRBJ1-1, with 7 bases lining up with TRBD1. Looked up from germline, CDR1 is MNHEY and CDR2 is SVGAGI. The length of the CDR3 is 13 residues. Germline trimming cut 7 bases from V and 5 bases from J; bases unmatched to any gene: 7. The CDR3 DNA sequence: TGTGCCAGCACCAAAGAGACAGGGACTGAAGCTTTCTTT. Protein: CASTKETGTEAFF.

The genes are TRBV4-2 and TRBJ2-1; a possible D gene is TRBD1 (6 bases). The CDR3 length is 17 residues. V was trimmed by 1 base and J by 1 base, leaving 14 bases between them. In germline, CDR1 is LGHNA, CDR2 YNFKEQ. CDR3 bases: TGTGCCAGCAGCCAAGGGGGACACTTGAATTCCTACAATGAGCAGTTCTTC. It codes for CASSQGGHLNSYNEQFF.

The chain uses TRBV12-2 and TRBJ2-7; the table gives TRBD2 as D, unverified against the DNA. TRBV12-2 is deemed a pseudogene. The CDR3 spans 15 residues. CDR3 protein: CASRLSVVGAYEQYF. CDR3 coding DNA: TGTGCAAGTCGCTTATCCGTGGTGGGAGCCTACGAGCAGTACTTC.

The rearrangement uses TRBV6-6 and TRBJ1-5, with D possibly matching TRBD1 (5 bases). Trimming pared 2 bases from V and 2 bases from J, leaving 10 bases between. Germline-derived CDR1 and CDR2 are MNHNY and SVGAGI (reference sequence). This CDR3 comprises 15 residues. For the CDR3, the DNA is TGTGCCAGCAGTTACCAGGGCAGGGGCAATCAGCCCCAGCATTTT. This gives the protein CASSYQGRGNQPQHF.

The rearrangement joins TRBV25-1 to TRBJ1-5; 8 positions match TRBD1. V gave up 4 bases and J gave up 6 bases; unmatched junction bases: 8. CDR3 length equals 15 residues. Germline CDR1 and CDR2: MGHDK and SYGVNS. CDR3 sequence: CASSALDREGQPQHF. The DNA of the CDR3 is TGTGCCAGCAGTGCTCTGGACAGGGAGGGTCAGCCCCAGCATTTT.

CDR3: CASRETGRAFF. The CDR3, as DNA: TGTGCCAGCAGAGAGACAGGGAGAGCTTTCTTT. The chain links TRBV28 to TRBJ1-1, with 7 bases fitting TRBD1. CDR3 length equals 11 residues. The germline V gene has CDR1 MDHEN and CDR2 SYDVKM. J gave up 10 bases and V 6 bases, and 5 bases lay outside the gene matches.

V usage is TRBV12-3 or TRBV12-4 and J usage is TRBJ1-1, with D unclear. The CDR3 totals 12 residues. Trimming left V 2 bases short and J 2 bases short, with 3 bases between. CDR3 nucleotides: TGTGCCAGCAGTTTATCAAACACTGAAGCTTTCTTT. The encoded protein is CASSLSNTEAFF.

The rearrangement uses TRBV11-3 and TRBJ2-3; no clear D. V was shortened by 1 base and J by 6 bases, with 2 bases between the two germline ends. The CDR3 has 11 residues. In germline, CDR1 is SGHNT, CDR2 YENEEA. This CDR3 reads CASSLADTQYF. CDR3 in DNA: TGTGCCAGCAGCTTAGCGGATACGCAGTATTTT.

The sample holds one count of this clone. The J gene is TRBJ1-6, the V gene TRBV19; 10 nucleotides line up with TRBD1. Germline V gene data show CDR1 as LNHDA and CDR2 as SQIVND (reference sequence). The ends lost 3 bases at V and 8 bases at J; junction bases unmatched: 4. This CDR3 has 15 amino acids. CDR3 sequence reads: CASSIRTGGDSPLHF. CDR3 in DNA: TGTGCCAGTAGTATCCGGACAGGGGGGGATTCACCCCTCCACTTT.

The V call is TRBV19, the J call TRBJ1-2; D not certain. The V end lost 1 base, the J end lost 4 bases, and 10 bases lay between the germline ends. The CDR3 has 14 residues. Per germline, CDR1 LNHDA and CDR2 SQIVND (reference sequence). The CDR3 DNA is TGTGCCAGTAGTATAGTTGACTCTTTCTATGGCTACACCTTC. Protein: CASSIVDSFYGYTF.

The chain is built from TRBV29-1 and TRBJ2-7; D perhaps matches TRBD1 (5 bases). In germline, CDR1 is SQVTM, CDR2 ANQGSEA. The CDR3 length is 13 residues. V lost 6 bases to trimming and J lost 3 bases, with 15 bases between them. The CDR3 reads CSVLGVKYYEQYF. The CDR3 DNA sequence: TGCAGCGTGTTAGGGGTAAAGTACTACGAGCAGTACTTC.